One sample yielded the 12 T cell receptor beta chains listed below, sequenced in a study of cytomegalovirus exposure and HLA in healthy donors. The PCR was carried out with 60 Vbeta primers and 13 Jbeta primers. Using immunoSEQ multiplex PCR, the repertoire was profiled, and TCRdb retains in-frame clones only, with some absent. The sample holds 150,000 to 170,000 clones, around 74% seen once. The sequenced sample was PBMCs. Every receptor here comes from a man between 18 and 35 years old in good health and CMV-seronegative.

A remark on this clone: Other DNA sequences within the sample encode an identical CDR3. This rearrangement joins TRBV10-2 to TRBJ2-5, with 10 bases identical to TRBD2. Germline CDR1 WSHSY, CDR2 SAAADI. The ends lost 6 bases at V and 2 bases at J; junction bases unmatched: 0. The CDR3 spans 13 residues. CDR3 amino acids: CASRLAGQETQYF. In nucleotides, the CDR3 is TGCGCCAGCAGACTAGCGGGGCAAGAGACCCAGTACTTC.

J is TRBJ2-1 and V is TRBV18, with TRBD2 matching 8 bases. V shed 2 bases, J shed 7 bases, and the junction held 10 bases outside the gene matches. This CDR3 has 16 residues. Germline CDR1 and CDR2: KGHSH and LQKENI. The CDR3 spells CASSPIQAGAGNEQFF. The CDR3, as DNA: TGTGCCAGCTCACCAATACAAGCGGGAGCGGGAAATGAGCAGTTCTTC.

J is TRBJ2-3 and V is TRBV7-2; TRBD2 aligns across 10 bases. Trimming cost V 1 base and J 7 bases; bases outside gene matches: 8. Germline V CDR1 and CDR2: SGHTA, FQGNSA. CDR3 length: 16 amino acids. Here the CDR3 reads CASSLGSASGRNTQYF. For the CDR3, the DNA is TGTGCCAGCAGCTTAGGGTCGGCTAGCGGGAGAAATACGCAGTATTTT.

This sequence joins TRBV7-2 and TRBJ2-3; 12 bases match TRBD2. CDR1 SGHTA and CDR2 FQGNSA come from the germline V gene. V shed 5 bases, J shed 1 base, and the junction held 13 bases outside the gene matches. This CDR3 contains 19 residues. The DNA of the CDR3 is TGTGCCAGCAGCCCCCCGACTAGCGGGAGAGGGCGAGGCACAGATACGCAGTATTTT. As protein: CASSPPTSGRGRGTDTQYF.

The rearrangement uses TRBV10-1 and TRBJ2-3, with 10 bases identical to TRBD2. This CDR3 is built from 15 residues. Trimming removed 6 bases from V and 4 bases from J; junction bases left unmatched: 7. The germline gives CDR1 WNHNN, CDR2 SYGVQD (reference sequence). The CDR3 protein is CASSPTSGNADTQYF. The CDR3, as DNA: TGCGCCAGCAGCCCCACTAGCGGGAACGCAGATACGCAGTATTTT.

The chain has TRBV5-6 and TRBJ2-1; D perhaps matches TRBD2 (5 bases). This CDR3 has 13 amino acids. V lost 4 bases and J 8 bases, leaving 13 bases between the germline ends. CDR1 is SGHDT and CDR2 is YYEEEE in the germline V gene. CDR3 region: CASSPTRVYEQFF. CDR3 nucleotide sequence: TGTGCCAGCAGCCCGACGAGGGTCTATGAGCAGTTCTTC.

The gene calls are TRBV2 and TRBJ1-1; TRBD1 matches at 7 bases. Germline lookup yields CDR1 SNHLY and CDR2 FYNNEI. This CDR3 region has 15 residues. J lost 1 base, V lost 6 bases, and 8 bases had no gene match. CDR3 protein: CASRKGTDQNTEAFF. Written as DNA, the CDR3 is TGTGCCAGCAGAAAGGGGACAGACCAGAACACTGAAGCTTTCTTT.

The chain employs TRBV4-1 and TRBJ2-1; D is uncertain. Germline V gene lookup returns CDR1 MGHRA and CDR2 YSYEKL. CDR3 length: 18 amino acids. Between the trimmed V and J ends, which lost 2 bases and 8 bases, there was a span of 25 bases. The CDR3 here is CASSQRALRLVIVDEQFF. Written as DNA, the CDR3 is TGCGCCAGCAGCCAAAGAGCTCTTCGCTTAGTGATCGTCGATGAGCAGTTCTTC.

Details on this clone: The sample holds other DNA sequences that translate to the same CDR3. The V gene is TRBV9, the J gene TRBJ1-5; D is undetermined. V lost 4 bases, J lost 4 bases, and 9 bases lay in between. The germline gives CDR1 SGDLS, CDR2 YYNGEE. CDR3 size: 13 residues. The CDR3 region is CASSPGSNQPQHF. DNA of the CDR3: TGTGCCAGCAGCCCGGGAAGTAATCAGCCCCAGCATTTT.

Only a few counts were recorded for this clone. The chain links TRBV5-1 to TRBJ1-1, with D possibly being TRBD1 (6 bases). The CDR3 spans 13 residues. CDR1 is SGHRS, CDR2 YFSETQ, per germline. V was trimmed by 2 bases and J by 11 bases, leaving 16 bases between them. The CDR3 reads CASSLGQSEAAFF. The DNA for the CDR3 is TGCGCCAGCAGCTTAGGACAGTCCGAAGCGGCTTTCTTT.

The rearrangement links TRBV5-6 to TRBJ1-1; 7 bases match TRBD1. CDR3 length equals 14 residues. V was pared by 5 bases and J by 6 bases, with 10 bases of the junction left unmatched. Germline values: CDR1 SGHDT, CDR2 YYEEEE. The CDR3 region is CASRETGFGAEAFF. CDR3 coding DNA: TGTGCCAGCAGGGAGACAGGGTTTGGGGCTGAAGCTTTCTTT.

This sequence joins TRBV5-5 and TRBJ2-5, with 8 bases identical to TRBD1. The V gene end was trimmed by 4 bases and the J gene end by 6 bases; junction bases not matched to a gene: 11. CDR1 and CDR2 from the germline V gene are SGHKS and YYEKEE (reference sequence). The CDR3 totals 15 residues. The CDR3 bases are TGTGCCAGCAGCCCTCACGCAGGGGGCACGCAGACCCAGTACTTC. Translating it yields CASSPHAGGTQTQYF.